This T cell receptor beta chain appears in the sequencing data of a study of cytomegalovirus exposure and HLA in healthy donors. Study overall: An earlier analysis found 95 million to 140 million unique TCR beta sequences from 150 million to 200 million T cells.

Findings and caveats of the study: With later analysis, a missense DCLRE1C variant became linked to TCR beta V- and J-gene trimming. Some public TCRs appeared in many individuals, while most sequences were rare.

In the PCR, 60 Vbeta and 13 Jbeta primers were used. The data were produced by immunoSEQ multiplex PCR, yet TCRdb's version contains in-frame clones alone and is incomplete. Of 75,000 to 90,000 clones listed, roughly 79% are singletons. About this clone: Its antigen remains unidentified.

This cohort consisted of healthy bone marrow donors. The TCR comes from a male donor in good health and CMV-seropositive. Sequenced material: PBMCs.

This CDR3 is CASSPSTGNVGYGYTF. The CDR3 DNA reads as TGTGCCAGCAGCCCCTCTACGGGGAACGTCGGCTATGGCTACACCTTC. V usage is TRBV9 and J usage is TRBJ1-2; the D is unclear. The CDR3 is 16 residues long. Per the germline V gene, CDR1 is SGDLS and CDR2 is YYNGEE. Trimming pared 4 bases from V and 4 bases from J, leaving 20 bases between.